A single TCR beta chain is shown here with its context. Its antigen is not known. The read is 3 residues too short to cover the CDR3 end, so that end is filled in from the germline J gene. The sample is drawn from a study of T cells in women clearing cervical HPV infection. Study-level information: No precancer developed; the control's incident HPV16 infection cleared within 12 months. HLA type could not be excluded as a confounder. Study results and limitations: Controls had more TRBV6-7 (0.16%) than cases (about 0.11%).

Dot-blot hybridization genotyped cervical HPV amplified with MY09/MY11 PCR. CDR3 length: 16 amino acids. The germline CDR1 and CDR2 sequences are MDHEN and SYDVKM. With V trimmed by 5 bases and J by 4 bases, 8 bases remained unmatched. Data came from immunoSEQ multiplex PCR; TCRdb stores just in-frame clones and leaves some out. In total, the table holds about 30,000 clones. Sequenced material: blood buffy coat. The rearrangement joins TRBV28 to TRBJ1-6; 7 bases line up with TRBD1. The TCR sequence derives from a woman aged 18 to 75 with a cervical HPV16 infection that either progressed to CIN3+ or cleared (not recorded which). The CDR3 protein is CASSPFPGQYNSPLHF. The CDR3 bases that were read are TGTGCCAGCAGTCCCTTCCCGGGACAGTATAATTCACCC.